The 15 T cell receptor beta chains presented below share a single source sample, sequenced in a study of T-cell reconstitution after alpha-beta-depleted transplantation in children. Construction of the TCRbeta library involved unique molecular identifiers. MiXCR, run by TCRdb on the PCR reads, gives a single entry per CDR3 protein. The profile covers about 500,000 distinct CDR3 sequences, with more than 9.5% appearing a single time and approximately 14% taken by the ten largest. Sequencing was performed on PBMCs, mostly from graft donor cells, taken 180 days after TCRalphabeta/CD19-depleted stem cell transplant. The source is a female patient between 2 and 15 years old who had a stem cell transplant for aplastic anemia, so the T cells may come from the graft donor.

This chain links TRBV20-1 with TRBJ1-5; D is possibly TRBD1 (5 bases). Trimming removed 5 bases from V and 3 bases from J, with 11 bases in between. Germline assignment: CDR1 DFQATT and CDR2 SNEGSKA (reference sequence). This CDR3 contains 13 residues. The CDR3 DNA reads TGCAGTGCTGGGGGACCGAACAATCAGCCCCAGCATTTT. Translated, it gives CSAGGPNNQPQHF.

This chain links TRBV11-3 with TRBJ2-3; 7 bases line up with TRBD2. Germline loops: CDR1 SGHNT, CDR2 YENEEA. Germline trimming cut 5 bases from V and 5 bases from J; bases unmatched to any gene: 4. The CDR3 has 13 residues. CDR3 in DNA: TGTGCCAGCAGCGGCGGGAGAGTAGATACGCAGTATTTT. It encodes CASSGGRVDTQYF.

This clonotype was counted at least ten times. V and J are TRBV19 and TRBJ2-5; D gene uncertain. V was pared by 2 bases and J by 2 bases, with 9 bases between. The CDR3 sequence is 14 residues long. CDR1 LNHDA and CDR2 SQIVND come from the germline V gene (reference sequence). DNA for the CDR3: TGTGCCAGTAGTATAAACGGCAGACAAGAGACCCAGTACTTC. This codes for CASSINGRQETQYF.

This clonotype was counted between two and nine times. This CDR3 reads CASSQDPGLEDHEQYV. The CDR3 nucleotides read TGTGCCAGCAGCCAAGACCCGGGACTAGAAGATCACGAGCAGTACGTC. The V and J genes are TRBV6-1 and TRBJ2-7; TRBD2 agrees at 8 bases. The CDR3 is made up of 16 amino acids. V dropped 6 bases and J dropped 5; count of bases not matched to a gene: 15. The V gene's germline CDR1 is MNHNS and CDR2 SASEGT.

The chain couples TRBV20-1 to TRBJ2-3; 10 bases align to TRBD2. The germline gives CDR1 DFQATT, CDR2 SNEGSKA (reference sequence). The V gene end was trimmed by 0 bases and the J gene end by 1 base; junction bases not matched to a gene: 4. The CDR3 length is 16 residues. This CDR3 is CSARDRLAGGTDTQYF. The DNA for the CDR3 is TGCAGTGCTAGAGATAGGCTAGCGGGAGGCACAGATACGCAGTATTTT.

The table lists this clonotype with a few counts. The rearrangement joins TRBV5-1 to TRBJ2-3; tentative D call: TRBD2 (5 bases). Germline CDR1 SGHRS, CDR2 YFSETQ. The V end was cut by 4 bases, the J end by 6 bases, with 15 bases between. The CDR3 is 14 amino acids. In DNA form, the CDR3 reads TGCGCCAGCAGCATCACGGACCGGGGTGATACGCAGTATTTT. Translation: CASSITDRGDTQYF.

The CDR3 DNA reads as TGCGCCAGCCGGCCAGGGAAGGATAACGAGCAGTACTTC. It is translated as CASRPGKDNEQYF. The chain employs TRBV5-1 and TRBJ2-7, with D tentatively TRBD1 (5 bases). Trimming removed 7 bases at V and 5 bases at J, with 16 bases between. This CDR3 has 13 amino acids. CDR1 SGHRS and CDR2 YFSETQ come from the germline V gene.

This clonotype was picked up many times. V gene TRBV19 combines with J gene TRBJ2-7; D ambiguous. The CDR3 runs 12 residues. Per the germline V gene, CDR1 is LNHDA and CDR2 is SQIVND (reference sequence). Between the trimmed V and J ends, which lost 5 bases and 1 base, there was a span of 6 bases. CDR3 sequence (DNA): TGTGCCAGTAGTGACGTATCCTACGAGCAGTACGTC. Translation gives CASSDVSYEQYV.

This clonotype was seen a handful of times. The V and J genes are TRBV13 and TRBJ2-5, with 10 nucleotides matching TRBD1. With 5 bases clipped from V and 7 bases from J, the junction kept 7 bases outside the gene matches. This CDR3 has 14 residues. Per the germline V gene, CDR1 is PRHDT and CDR2 is FYEKMQ (reference sequence). This chain's CDR3 is CASSGWRDRGTQYF. The CDR3 DNA sequence: TGTGCCAGCAGCGGCTGGCGGGACAGGGGGACCCAGTACTTC.

This chain uses TRBV4-3 with TRBJ1-4, with unresolved D. The CDR3 has 15 amino acids. The germline gives CDR1 LGHNA, CDR2 YSLEER. V was shortened by 4 bases and J by 4 bases, with 13 bases between the two germline ends. CDR3 in DNA: TGCGCCAGCAGCCGAGACGAGTTACGTAATGAAAAACTGTTTTTT. Amino acids: CASSRDELRNEKLFF.

Turning to this clonotype: One junction end does not reproduce the germline sequence, and a read error may be involved. The chain employs TRBV5-1 and TRBJ2-1, with TRBD2 matching 7 bases. The germline V gene has CDR1 SGHRS and CDR2 YFSETQ. The CDR3 covers 16 residues. The CDR3 protein is CASRHTSAFSYNEHFF. The CDR3, as DNA: TGCGCCAGCAGGCATACTAGCGCGTTCTCCTACAATGAGCATTTCTTC.

This clonotype has only a few counts. The V and J genes are TRBV7-9 and TRBJ2-1; TRBD1 matches 9 bases. The junction had 5 bases not matched to a gene; V was cut back by 3 bases and J by 5 bases. Germline CDR1 reads SEHNR; CDR2 reads FQNEAQ (reference sequence). CDR3 size: 15 residues. The CDR3 nucleotides read TGTGCCAGCAGCTTCGGACAGGGGTTAAACAATGAGCAGTTCTTC. Its protein product is CASSFGQGLNNEQFF.

The rearrangement links TRBV6-6 to TRBJ2-2; possible D gene TRBD2, 5 bases. Deletions cut 11 bases from V and 5 bases from J, with 12 bases between. The V gene's germline CDR1 is MNHNY and CDR2 SVGAGI (reference sequence). CDR3 length: 12 amino acids. This chain's CDR3 is CAHTGSTGELFF. In DNA form, the CDR3 reads TGTGCCCATACGGGATCGACCGGGGAGCTGTTTTTT.

The CDR3 DNA reads as TGTGCCTGGACCGGACAGGGGAATCAGCCCCAGCATTTT. This codes for CAWTGQGNQPQHF. This chain connects TRBV30 to TRBJ1-5; 9 bases fit TRBD1. V shed 4 bases, J shed 4 bases, and the junction held 2 bases outside the gene matches. Germline CDR1 is GTSNPN and CDR2 is SVGIG (reference sequence). The CDR3 length is 13 residues.

This chain connects TRBV24-1 to TRBJ2-4, with D tentatively TRBD1 (6 bases). The CDR3 loop spans 14 amino acids. Germline V gene lookup returns CDR1 KGHDR and CDR2 SFDVKD. V lost 5 bases, J lost 7 bases, and 14 bases lay in between. CDR3 amino acids: CATSGGHGENIQYF. Written as DNA, the CDR3 is TGTGCCACCAGTGGGGGACACGGGGAGAACATTCAGTACTTC.